Below, 21 T cell receptor beta chains from the same sample are listed, as sequenced in a study of shared clonotypes between healthy human individuals. Assay used: immunoSEQ multiplex PCR; TCRdb lists only in-frame clones, some missing. The table lists roughly 760,000 clones, around 74% of them singletons, with over 1.5% in the top ten. Sequencing was carried out using memory CD4+ T cells sorted from blood. Subset specified: CD45RA-negative fraction. These TCRs come from a woman in her 30s in good health.

This sequence joins TRBV29-1 and TRBJ2-7; 7 nucleotides align to TRBD1. V dropped 4 bases and J dropped 2; count of bases not matched to a gene: 5. Per germline, CDR1 SQVTM and CDR2 ANQGSEA. CDR3 size: 13 residues. The CDR3 here is CSVATGLTYEQYF. The CDR3 DNA is TGCAGCGTTGCGACAGGGTTAACCTACGAGCAGTACTTC.

The rearrangement uses TRBV18 and TRBJ1-1, with TRBD1 identical over 7 bases. From germline, CDR1 is KGHSH and CDR2 LQKENI. After removal of 2 bases from V and 11 bases from J, the junction contained 8 bases not matched to a gene. The CDR3 loop spans 13 amino acids. CDR3 region: CASSPTGQVGAFF. CDR3 coding DNA: TGTGCCAGCTCACCAACAGGACAGGTCGGGGCTTTCTTT.

As concerns this clone: At the DNA level, this CDR3 is encoded by other sequences in the same sample as well. This chain joins TRBV18 and TRBJ2-5, with D perhaps matching TRBD2 (6 bases). Germline assignment: CDR1 KGHSH and CDR2 LQKENI. CDR3 length: 14 amino acids. V was trimmed by 3 bases and J by 1 base, leaving 9 bases between them. The chain's CDR3 is CASSPPGLQETQYF. CDR3 DNA: TGTGCCAGCTCACCCCCGGGACTCCAAGAGACCCAGTACTTC.

CDR3 nucleotides: TGTGCCAGTAGTATAGGACTAGCGGTTTCAAATGAGCAGTTCTTC. Translation gives CASSIGLAVSNEQFF. J is TRBJ2-1 and V is TRBV19; TRBD2 matches 9 bases. Germline V gene data show CDR1 as LNHDA and CDR2 as SQIVND (reference sequence). The CDR3 loop spans 15 amino acids. The V gene end was trimmed by 1 base and the J gene end by 7 bases; junction bases not matched to a gene: 5.

The chain combines TRBV5-4 with TRBJ2-7; TRBD1 aligns across 8 bases. This CDR3 has 15 amino acids. The germline CDR1 and CDR2 sequences are SGHNT and YYREEE (reference sequence). Trimming took 3 bases from V and 6 from J; bases not matched to a gene: 11. The CDR3 DNA is TGTGCCAGCAGCTCGGGGCAGGGGGCGCGCTCCGAGCAGTACTTC. Translation gives CASSSGQGARSEQYF.

The chain has TRBV2 and TRBJ2-7, with 11 bases identical to TRBD1. The germline gives CDR1 SNHLY, CDR2 FYNNEI. V lost 6 bases and J lost 3; bases outside the gene matches: 10. This CDR3 is 16 amino acids long. The CDR3 DNA is TGTGCCAGCAGACCTACCGACGGGACAGGGGGCTACGAGCAGTACTTC. Translated: CASRPTDGTGGYEQYF.

This clone was detected only once. This chain links TRBV6-5 with TRBJ2-6; a weak D match, TRBD1 (6 bases). V was cut by 11 bases and J by 0 bases, with 14 bases left in between. The CDR3 spans 15 residues. CDR1 and CDR2 from the germline V gene are MNHEY and SVGAGI. The DNA of the CDR3 is TGTGCCGCCGGGACACTGAGCTCTGGGGCCAACGTCCTGACTTTC. Encoded protein: CAAGTLSSGANVLTF.

The chain combines TRBV2 with TRBJ2-1; the D is unclear. The germline gives CDR1 SNHLY, CDR2 FYNNEI. This CDR3 region has 12 residues. The V and J ends lost 6 bases and 5 bases respectively, with 8 bases between them. DNA for the CDR3: TGTGCCAGCAGACGACAAAACAATGAGCAGTTCTTC. Translated: CASRRQNNEQFF.

V and J are TRBV28 and TRBJ2-7; 8 positions match TRBD1. The V gene end was trimmed by 9 bases and the J gene end by 12 bases; junction bases not matched to a gene: 22. The CDR3 has 15 amino acids. Looked up from germline, CDR1 is MDHEN and CDR2 is SYDVKM. The CDR3 nucleotides are TGTGCCAGTGCCGTAAAGCGGACAGGGAGATTGTACCGGTACTTC. As protein: CASAVKRTGRLYRYF.

V gene TRBV5-4 combines with J gene TRBJ1-2, with D possibly matching TRBD1 (6 bases). The CDR3 has 15 amino acids. Germline V CDR1 and CDR2: SGHNT, YYREEE (reference sequence). V was shortened by 0 bases and J by 7 bases, with 16 bases between the two germline ends. Written as DNA, the CDR3 is TGTGCCAGCAGCTTGGAAGGAAACAGGGTTGGTGGCTACACCTTC. Translating it yields CASSLEGNRVGGYTF.

V and J are TRBV7-2 and TRBJ2-1; D possibly corresponds to TRBD2 (6 bases). There are 17 residues in the CDR3. Trimming pared 1 base from V and 6 bases from J, leaving 19 bases between. From germline, CDR1 is SGHTA and CDR2 FQGNSA. The DNA of the CDR3 is TGTGCCAGCAGCTTAGTGCGGGGTATGTGGGGCGCCAATGAGCAGTTCTTC. Translated: CASSLVRGMWGANEQFF. The complete variable domain, with remaining parts taken from reference TRBV7-2 and TRBJ2-1, reads GAGVSQSPSNKVTEKGKDVELRCDPISGHTALYWYRQSLGQGLEFLIYFQGNSAPDKSGLPSDRFSAERTGGSVSTLTIQRTQQEDSAVYLCASSLVRGMWGANEQFFGPGTRLTVL.

In DNA, the CDR3 is TGTGCCAGCACCCCGGGGGGGCGTGAAAAACTGTTTTTT. Residues: CASTPGGREKLFF. This chain links TRBV5-5 with TRBJ1-4; a weak D match, TRBD1 (6 bases). The germline CDR1 and CDR2 sequences are SGHKS and YYEKEE (reference sequence). This CDR3 comprises 13 residues. The germline V and J ends were trimmed by 6 bases and 7 bases, with 13 bases remaining between them.

V and J are TRBV19 and TRBJ1-2; perhaps TRBD1 as D (6 bases). Trimming took 6 bases from V and 4 from J, leaving 18 bases between them. The CDR3 is made up of 15 amino acids. Germline assignment: CDR1 LNHDA and CDR2 SQIVND (reference sequence). CDR3 residues: CASRDFATGPYGYTF. In nucleotides, the CDR3 is TGTGCCAGTAGAGACTTTGCGACAGGCCCCTATGGCTACACCTTC.

This sequence joins TRBV15 and TRBJ1-2; D uncertain. The CDR3 covers 12 residues. Germline V gene sequence: CDR1 LNHNV, CDR2 YYDKDF (reference sequence). The V end lost 0 bases, the J end lost 8 bases, and 7 bases lay between the germline ends. The CDR3 sequence is CATSRDRVGYTF. In DNA form, the CDR3 reads TGTGCCACCAGCAGAGATAGGGTGGGCTACACCTTC. Full variable domain (missing parts from reference TRBV15 and TRBJ1-2): DAMVIQNPRYQVTQFGKPVTLSCSQTLNHNVMYWYQQKSSQAPKLLFHYYDKDFNNEADTPDNFQSRRPNTSFCFLDIRSPGLGDTAMYLCATSRDRVGYTFGSGTRLTVV.

The sample holds a few counts of this clone. This rearrangement joins TRBV29-1 to TRBJ1-5, with no clear D. Germline V gene sequence: CDR1 SQVTM, CDR2 ANQGSEA. The CDR3 consists of 12 residues. The germline V and J ends were trimmed by 4 bases and 6 bases, with 10 bases remaining between them. CDR3 residues: CSVGEGSQPQHF. Written as DNA, the CDR3 is TGCAGCGTTGGGGAAGGTAGTCAGCCCCAGCATTTT. The full variable domain, completed using reference TRBV29-1 and TRBJ1-5, is SAVISQKPSRDICQRGTSLTIQCQVDSQVTMMFWYRQQPGQSLTLIATANQGSEATYESGFVIDKFPISRPNLTFSTLTVSNMSPEDSSIYLCSVGEGSQPQHFGDGTRLSIL.

The chain recombines TRBV13 with TRBJ2-5; D is ambiguous. Germline V gives CDR1 PRHDT, CDR2 FYEKMQ (reference sequence). V shed 0 bases and J shed 5 bases, with 7 bases lying between them. This CDR3 is 13 amino acids long. For the CDR3, the DNA is TGTGCCAGCAGCTTAGGGGCATCGGAGACCCAGTACTTC. This codes for CASSLGASETQYF.

This clone was seen more than once but under ten times. The rearrangement uses TRBV11-2 and TRBJ1-2; D may be TRBD1 (5 bases). V was pared by 6 bases and J by 8 bases, with 16 bases between. The length of the CDR3 is 13 residues. Germline lookup yields CDR1 SGHAT and CDR2 FQNNGV. CDR3 nucleotides: TGTGCCAGCAGGAGGGACGGGGTGAAGGGCTACACCTTC. Protein: CASRRDGVKGYTF.

The chain uses TRBV2 and TRBJ2-7; D is perhaps TRBD1 (7 bases). The CDR3 totals 14 residues. V was clipped by 5 bases and J by 6 bases, with 17 bases between them. CDR1 and CDR2 from the germline V gene are SNHLY and FYNNEI. The CDR3 DNA reads as TGTGCCAGCAGTTCCGGGGCCCAGGGGGGCGAGCAGTACTTC. It translates to CASSSGAQGGEQYF.

The chain couples TRBV9 to TRBJ2-5; D call uncertain. Looked up from germline, CDR1 is SGDLS and CDR2 is YYNGEE. Trimming pared 0 bases from V and 2 bases from J, leaving 14 bases between. The CDR3 has 16 amino acids. The CDR3 region has the DNA TGTGCCAGCAGCGTAGGGGTTGTGGGGTTTCAAGAGACCCAGTACTTC. This sequence encodes CASSVGVVGFQETQYF.

V usage is TRBV11-2 and J usage is TRBJ2-3; D is possibly TRBD2 (6 bases). Trimming left V 1 base short and J 1 base short, with 15 bases between. This CDR3 contains 17 residues. The germline CDR1 and CDR2 sequences are SGHAT and FQNNGV. For the CDR3, the DNA is TGTGCCAGCAGCTTAGGGGTCTCTAGCGATCGCACAGATACGCAGTATTTT. Its protein is CASSLGVSSDRTDTQYF.

The chain links TRBV29-1 to TRBJ2-7, with 10 bases fitting TRBD2. CDR1 is SQVTM, CDR2 ANQGSEA, per germline. The CDR3 consists of 14 residues. V gave up 7 bases and J gave up 4 bases; unmatched junction bases: 10. Written as DNA, the CDR3 is TGCAGCGCTTTGGCCGGGACTAGCGTGTACGAGCAGTACTTC. Translating it yields CSALAGTSVYEQYF.